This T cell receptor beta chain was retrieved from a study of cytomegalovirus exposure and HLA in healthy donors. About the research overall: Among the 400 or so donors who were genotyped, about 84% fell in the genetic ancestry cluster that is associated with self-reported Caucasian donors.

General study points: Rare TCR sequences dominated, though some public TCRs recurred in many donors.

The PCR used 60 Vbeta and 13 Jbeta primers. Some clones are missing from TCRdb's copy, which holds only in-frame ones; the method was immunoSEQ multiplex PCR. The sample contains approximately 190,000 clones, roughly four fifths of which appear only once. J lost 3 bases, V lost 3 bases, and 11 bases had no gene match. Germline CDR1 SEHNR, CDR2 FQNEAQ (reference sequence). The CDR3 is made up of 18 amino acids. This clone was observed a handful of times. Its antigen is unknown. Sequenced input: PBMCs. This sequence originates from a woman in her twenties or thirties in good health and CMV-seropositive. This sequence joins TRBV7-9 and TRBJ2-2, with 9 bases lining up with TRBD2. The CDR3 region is CASSFKAGGQSDTGELFF. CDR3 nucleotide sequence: TGTGCCAGCAGCTTTAAAGCGGGAGGCCAGTCGGACACCGGGGAGCTGTTTTTT.